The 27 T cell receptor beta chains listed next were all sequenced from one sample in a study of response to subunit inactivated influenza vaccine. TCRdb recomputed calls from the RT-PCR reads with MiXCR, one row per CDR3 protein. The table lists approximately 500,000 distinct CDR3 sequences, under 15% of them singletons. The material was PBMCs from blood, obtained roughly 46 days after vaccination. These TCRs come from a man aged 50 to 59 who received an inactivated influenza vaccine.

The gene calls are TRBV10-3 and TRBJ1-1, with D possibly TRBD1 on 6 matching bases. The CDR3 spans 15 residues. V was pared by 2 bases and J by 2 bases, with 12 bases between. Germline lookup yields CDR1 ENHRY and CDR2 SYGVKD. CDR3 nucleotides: TGTGCCATCAGTGAGATGACAGGAGGCAACACTGAAGCTTTCTTT. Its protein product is CAISEMTGGNTEAFF.

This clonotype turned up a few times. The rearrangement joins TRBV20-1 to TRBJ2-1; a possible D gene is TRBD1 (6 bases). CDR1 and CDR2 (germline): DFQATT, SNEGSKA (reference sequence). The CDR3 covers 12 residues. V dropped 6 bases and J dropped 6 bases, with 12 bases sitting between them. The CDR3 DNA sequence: TGCAGTGCCAGGGGCCGGGCCAATGAGCAGTTCTTC. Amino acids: CSARGRANEQFF.

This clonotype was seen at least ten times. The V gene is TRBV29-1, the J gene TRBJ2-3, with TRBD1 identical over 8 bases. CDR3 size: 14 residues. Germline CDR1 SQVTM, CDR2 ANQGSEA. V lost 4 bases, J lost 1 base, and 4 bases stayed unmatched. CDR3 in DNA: TGCAGCGTTGCCTCGGGACAGGGCACAGATACGCAGTATTTT. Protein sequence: CSVASGQGTDTQYF.

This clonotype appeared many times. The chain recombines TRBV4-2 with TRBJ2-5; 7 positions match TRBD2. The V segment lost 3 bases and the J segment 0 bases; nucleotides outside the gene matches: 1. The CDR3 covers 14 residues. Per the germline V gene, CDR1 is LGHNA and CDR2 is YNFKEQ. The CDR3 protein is CASSQGGYQETQYF. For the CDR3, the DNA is TGTGCCAGCAGCCAGGGGGGGTACCAAGAGACCCAGTACTTC.

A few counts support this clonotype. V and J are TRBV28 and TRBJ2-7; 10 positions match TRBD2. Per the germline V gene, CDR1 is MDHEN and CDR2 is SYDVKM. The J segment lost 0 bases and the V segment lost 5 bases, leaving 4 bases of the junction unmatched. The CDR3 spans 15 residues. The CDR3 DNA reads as TGTGCCAGCAGTGGACTAGCGGAATTCTCCTACGAGCAGTACTTC. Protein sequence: CASSGLAEFSYEQYF.

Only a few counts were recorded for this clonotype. The CDR3 DNA is TGTGCCAGCAGCGAGGACAGGGGTATTTGCTACGAGCAGTACTTC. Protein sequence: CASSEDRGICYEQYF. The chain uses TRBV7-4 and TRBJ2-7; 9 nucleotides match TRBD1. The CDR3 runs to 15 residues. Per the germline V gene, CDR1 is SGHVT and CDR2 is SQSDAQ. With 5 bases clipped from V and 3 bases from J, the junction kept 8 bases outside the gene matches.

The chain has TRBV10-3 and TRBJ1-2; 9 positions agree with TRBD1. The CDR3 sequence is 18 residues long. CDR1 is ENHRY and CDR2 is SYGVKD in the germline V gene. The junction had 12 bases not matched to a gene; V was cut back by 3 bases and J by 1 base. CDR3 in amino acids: CAISDQNLGTGNNYGYTF. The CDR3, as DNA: TGTGCCATCAGTGATCAAAACTTGGGGACAGGGAATAACTATGGCTACACCTTC.

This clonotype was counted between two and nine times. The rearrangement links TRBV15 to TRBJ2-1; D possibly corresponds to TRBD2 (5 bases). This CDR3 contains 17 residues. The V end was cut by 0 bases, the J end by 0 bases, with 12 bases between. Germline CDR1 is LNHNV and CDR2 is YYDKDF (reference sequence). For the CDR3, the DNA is TGTGCCACCAGCAGAGATTATGAGGGTAGCTCCTACAATGAGCAGTTCTTC. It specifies CATSRDYEGSSYNEQFF.

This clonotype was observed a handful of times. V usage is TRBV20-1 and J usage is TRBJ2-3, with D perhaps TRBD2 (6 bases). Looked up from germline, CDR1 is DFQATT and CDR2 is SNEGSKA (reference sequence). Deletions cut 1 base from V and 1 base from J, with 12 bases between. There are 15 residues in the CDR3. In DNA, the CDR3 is TGCAGTGCTAGAGGGGTTGGCGGGGGCACAGATACGCAGTATTTT. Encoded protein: CSARGVGGGTDTQYF.

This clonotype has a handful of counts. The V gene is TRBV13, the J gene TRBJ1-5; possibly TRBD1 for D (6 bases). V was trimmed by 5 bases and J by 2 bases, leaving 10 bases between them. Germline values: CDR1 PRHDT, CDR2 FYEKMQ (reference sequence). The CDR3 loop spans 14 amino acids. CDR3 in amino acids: CASSRGQRNQPQHF. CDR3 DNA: TGTGCCAGCAGCCGTGGACAGCGCAATCAGCCCCAGCATTTT.

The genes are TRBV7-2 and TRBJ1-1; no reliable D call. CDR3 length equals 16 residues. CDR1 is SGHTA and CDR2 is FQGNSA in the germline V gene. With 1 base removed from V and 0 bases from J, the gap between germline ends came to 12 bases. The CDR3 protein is CASSLERPGLNTEAFF. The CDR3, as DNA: TGTGCCAGCAGCTTAGAACGGCCAGGTTTGAACACTGAAGCTTTCTTT. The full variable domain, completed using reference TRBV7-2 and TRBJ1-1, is GAGVSQSPSNKVTEKGKDVELRCDPISGHTALYWYRQSLGQGLEFLIYFQGNSAPDKSGLPSDRFSAERTGGSVSTLTIQRTQQEDSAVYLCASSLERPGLNTEAFFGQGTRLTVV.

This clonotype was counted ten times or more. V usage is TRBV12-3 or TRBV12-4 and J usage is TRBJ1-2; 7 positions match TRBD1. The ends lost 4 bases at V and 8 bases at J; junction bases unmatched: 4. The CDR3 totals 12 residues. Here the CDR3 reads CASSSTGDGYTF. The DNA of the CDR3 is TGTGCCAGCAGTTCCACAGGGGACGGCTACACCTTC.

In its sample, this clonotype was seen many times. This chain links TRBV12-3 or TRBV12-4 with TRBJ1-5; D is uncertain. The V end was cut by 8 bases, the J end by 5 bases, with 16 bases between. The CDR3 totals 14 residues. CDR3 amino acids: CASSGLRGDQPQHF. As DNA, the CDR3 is TGTGCCAGCTCTGGCCTACGGGGTGATCAGCCCCAGCATTTT.

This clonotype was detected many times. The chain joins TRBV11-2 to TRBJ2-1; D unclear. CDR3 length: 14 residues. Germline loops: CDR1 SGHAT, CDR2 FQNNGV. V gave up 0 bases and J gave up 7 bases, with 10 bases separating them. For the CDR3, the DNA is TGTGCCAGCAGCTTAGATCCTTCAGGTAATGAGCAGTTCTTC. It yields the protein CASSLDPSGNEQFF.

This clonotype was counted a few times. For the CDR3, the DNA is TGCAGTGCTAGAGAGGGCAGGGGCACAATAGGGACTGAAGCTTTCTTT. It codes for CSAREGRGTIGTEAFF. The J gene is TRBJ1-1, the V gene TRBV20-1, with D maybe TRBD1 (6 bases). The CDR3 totals 16 residues. Per germline, CDR1 DFQATT and CDR2 SNEGSKA (reference sequence). The V end was cut by 0 bases, the J end by 5 bases, with 19 bases between.

The CDR3 sequence: CASSPLGGRGVSPLHF. The CDR3 DNA is TGTGCCAGCAGCCCGTTAGGAGGGAGGGGGGTTTCACCCCTCCACTTT. The J gene is TRBJ1-6, the V gene TRBV9, with D perhaps TRBD1 (6 bases). The CDR3 covers 16 residues. Germline V gene sequence: CDR1 SGDLS, CDR2 YYNGEE. The ends were cut back, 4 bases at V and 9 bases at J, with 20 bases in the middle.

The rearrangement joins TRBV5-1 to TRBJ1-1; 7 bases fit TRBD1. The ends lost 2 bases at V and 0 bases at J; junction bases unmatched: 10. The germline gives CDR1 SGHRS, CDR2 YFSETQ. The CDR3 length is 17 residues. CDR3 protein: CASSLGQVPLMNTEAFF. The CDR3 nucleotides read TGCGCCAGCAGCTTAGGACAGGTACCATTAATGAACACTGAAGCTTTCTTT. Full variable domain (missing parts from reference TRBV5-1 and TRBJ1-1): KAGVTQTPRYLIKTRGQQVTLSCSPISGHRSVSWYQQTPGQGLQFLFEYFSETQRNKGNFPGRFSGRQFSNSRSEMNVSTLELGDSALYLCASSLGQVPLMNTEAFFGQGTRLTVV.

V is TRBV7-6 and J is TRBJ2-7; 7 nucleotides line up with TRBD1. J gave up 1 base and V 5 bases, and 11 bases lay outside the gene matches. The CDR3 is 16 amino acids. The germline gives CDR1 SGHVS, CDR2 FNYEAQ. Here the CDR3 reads CASSPFWDSESYEQYF. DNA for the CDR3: TGTGCCAGCAGCCCATTCTGGGACAGTGAGTCCTACGAGCAGTACTTC. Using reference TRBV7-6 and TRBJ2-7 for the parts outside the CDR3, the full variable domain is GAGVSQSPRYKVTKRGQDVALRCDPISGHVSLYWYRQALGQGPEFLTYFNYEAQQDKSGLPNDRFSAERPEGSISTLTIQRTEQRDSAMYRCASSPFWDSESYEQYFGPGTRLTVT.

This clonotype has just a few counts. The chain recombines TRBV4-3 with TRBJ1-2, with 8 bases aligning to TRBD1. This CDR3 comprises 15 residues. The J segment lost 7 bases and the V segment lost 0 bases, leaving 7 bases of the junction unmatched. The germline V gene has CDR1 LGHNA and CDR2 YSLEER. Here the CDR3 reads CASSQEQGGRGGYTF. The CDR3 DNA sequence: TGCGCCAGCAGCCAAGAACAGGGGGGTAGGGGTGGCTACACCTTC.

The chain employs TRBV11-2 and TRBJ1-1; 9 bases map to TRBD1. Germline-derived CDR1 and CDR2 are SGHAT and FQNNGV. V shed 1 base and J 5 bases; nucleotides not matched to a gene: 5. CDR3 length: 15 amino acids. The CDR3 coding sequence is TGTGCCAGCAGCTTAGCCGGACAGGGGTTGACTGAAGCTTTCTTT. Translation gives CASSLAGQGLTEAFF.

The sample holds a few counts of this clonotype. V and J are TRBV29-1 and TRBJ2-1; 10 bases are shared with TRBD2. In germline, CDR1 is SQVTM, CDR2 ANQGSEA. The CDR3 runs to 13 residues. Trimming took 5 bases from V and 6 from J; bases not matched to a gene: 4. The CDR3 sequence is CSVLASGSNEQFF. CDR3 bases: TGCAGCGTTTTGGCTAGCGGGAGCAATGAGCAGTTCTTC.

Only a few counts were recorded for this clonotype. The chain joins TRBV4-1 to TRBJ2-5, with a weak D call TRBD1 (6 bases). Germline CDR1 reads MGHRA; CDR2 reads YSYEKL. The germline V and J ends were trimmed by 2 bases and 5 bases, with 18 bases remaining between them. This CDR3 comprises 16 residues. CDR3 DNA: TGCGCCAGCAGCCAATCCCCGCCGACAGGATCGGAGACCCAGTACTTC. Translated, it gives CASSQSPPTGSETQYF.

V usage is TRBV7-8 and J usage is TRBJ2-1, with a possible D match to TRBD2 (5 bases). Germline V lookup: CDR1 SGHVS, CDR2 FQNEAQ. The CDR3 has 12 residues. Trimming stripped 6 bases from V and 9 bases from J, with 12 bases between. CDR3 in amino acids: CASSAVRGEQFF. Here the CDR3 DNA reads TGTGCCAGCAGTGCCGTTCGGGGTGAGCAGTTCTTC.

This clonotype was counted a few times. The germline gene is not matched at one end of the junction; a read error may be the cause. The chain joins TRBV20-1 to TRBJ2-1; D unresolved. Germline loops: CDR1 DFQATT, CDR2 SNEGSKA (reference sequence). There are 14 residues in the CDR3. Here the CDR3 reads CSARAGNSYNEQFF. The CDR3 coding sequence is TGCAGTGCGAGAGCCGGCAACTCCTACAATGAGCAGTTCTTC.

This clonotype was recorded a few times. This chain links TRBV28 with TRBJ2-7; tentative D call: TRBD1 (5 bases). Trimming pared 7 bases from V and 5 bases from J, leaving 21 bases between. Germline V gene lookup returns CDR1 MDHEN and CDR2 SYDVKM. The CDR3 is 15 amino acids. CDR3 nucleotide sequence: TGTGCCAGCAACCCCCAGTGGACATCAATTCACGAGCAGTACTTC. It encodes CASNPQWTSIHEQYF.

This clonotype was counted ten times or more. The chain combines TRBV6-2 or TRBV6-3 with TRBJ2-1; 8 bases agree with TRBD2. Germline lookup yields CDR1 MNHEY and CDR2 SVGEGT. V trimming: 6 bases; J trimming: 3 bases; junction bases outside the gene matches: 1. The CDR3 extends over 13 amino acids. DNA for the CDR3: TGTGCCAGCAGGGCGGGGGGCTACAATGAGCAGTTCTTC. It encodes CASRAGGYNEQFF.

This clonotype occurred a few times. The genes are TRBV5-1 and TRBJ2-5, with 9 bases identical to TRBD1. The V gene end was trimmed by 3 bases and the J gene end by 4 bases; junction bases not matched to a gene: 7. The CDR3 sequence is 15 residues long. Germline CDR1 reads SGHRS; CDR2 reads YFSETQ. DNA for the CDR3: TGCGCCAGCAGCTCTACAGGGGGCGACGCAGAGACCCAGTACTTC. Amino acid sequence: CASSSTGGDAETQYF.